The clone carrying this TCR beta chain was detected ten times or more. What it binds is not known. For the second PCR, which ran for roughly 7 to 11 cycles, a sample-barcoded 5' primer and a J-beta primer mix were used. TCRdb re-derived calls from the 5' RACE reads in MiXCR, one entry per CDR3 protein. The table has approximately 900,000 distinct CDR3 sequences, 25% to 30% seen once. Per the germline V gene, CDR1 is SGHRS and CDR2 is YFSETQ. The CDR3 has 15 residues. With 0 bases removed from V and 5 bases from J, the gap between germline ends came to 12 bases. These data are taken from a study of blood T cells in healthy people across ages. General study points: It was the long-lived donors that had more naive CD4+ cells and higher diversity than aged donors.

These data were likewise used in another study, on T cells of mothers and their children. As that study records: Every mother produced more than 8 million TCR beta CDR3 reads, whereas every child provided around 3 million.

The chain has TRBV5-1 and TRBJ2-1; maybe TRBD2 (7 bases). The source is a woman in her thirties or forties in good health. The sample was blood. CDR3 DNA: TGCGCCAGCAGCTTGGAGGGGAGGGGGAACAATGAGCAGTTCTTC. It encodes CASSLEGRGNNEQFF. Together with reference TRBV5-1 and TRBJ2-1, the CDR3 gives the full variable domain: KAGVTQTPRYLIKTRGQQVTLSCSPISGHRSVSWYQQTPGQGLQFLFEYFSETQRNKGNFPGRFSGRQFSNSRSEMNVSTLELGDSALYLCASSLEGRGNNEQFFGPGTRLTVL.